A selection of T cell receptor beta chains follows, all from one sample in a study of blood T cell repertoires in COVID-19. The method was immunoSEQ multiplex PCR; TCRdb's version includes in-frame clones alone and lacks a portion of them. Of roughly 52,000 clones listed, roughly 90% are singletons. Specimen: peripheral blood. The receptor set was obtained from a man aged 60 to 69 with active COVID-19. Each CDR3 is given with its conserved first and last residue. A D gene is named only where the DNA matches it firmly. Some rows mark clone size as missing; the rest say once, few, many or name a class of expanded clone.

>TRBV5-6|once|TRBJ2-5|.
CASSLALGGVEETQYF
TGTGCCAGCAGCTTGGCCCTGGGGGGTGTAGAGGAGACCCAGTACTTC
>TRBV19|.|TRBJ1-2|.
CASSGGETQGNYGYTF
TGTGCCAGTAGTGGGGGAGAAACACAGGGTAACTATGGCTACACCTTC
>TRBV6-5|once|TRBJ2-7|TRBD1
CASSYSGQVGYEQYF
TGTGCCAGCAGTTACTCCGGACAGGTTGGCTACGAGCAGTACTTC
>TRBV4-1|.|TRBJ1-2|TRBD1
CASSHDTGTGWHYGYTF
TGCGCCAGCAGCCATGATACGGGGACAGGGTGGCATTATGGCTACACCTTC
>TRBV27|.|TRBJ2-6|TRBD2
CASSLWGGRLSGANVLTF
TGTGCCAGCAGTTTATGGGGCGGGAGGCTCTCTGGGGCCAACGTCCTGACTTTC
>TRBV3-1/TRBV3-2|.|TRBJ2-3|TRBD2
CASTTLSGNQKYF
TGTGCCAGCACCACTCTTAGCGGGAATCAGAAGTATTTT
>TRBV5-5|.|TRBJ2-3|.
CASSERTHSTDTQYF
TGTGCCAGCAGCGAGCGGACCCATAGCACAGATACGCAGTATTTT
>TRBV5-1|.|TRBJ1-2|.
CASSLGGGSYGYTF
TGCGCCAGCAGCTTGGGCGGAGGGAGCTATGGCTACACCTTC
>TRBV7-7|.|TRBJ2-3|TRBD2
CASSLGLAGGVDTQYF
TGTGCCAGCAGCCTGGGACTAGCGGGAGGAGTAGATACGCAGTATTTT
>TRBV18|.|TRBJ2-4|TRBD1
CASSPTGGSNIQYF
TGTGCCAGCTCACCGACAGGGGGCTCGAACATTCAGTACTTC
>TRBV27|.|TRBJ2-7|TRBD1
CASSTRDRGGYEQYF
TGTGCCAGCAGCACCCGGGACAGGGGAGGATACGAGCAGTACTTC
>TRBV11-2|.|TRBJ2-5|.
CASSLQGIDETQYF
TGTGCCAGCAGCCTACAGGGAATCGATGAGACCCAGTACTTC
>TRBV29-1|.|TRBJ2-3|TRBD2
CSVGLAGATDTQYF
TGCAGCGTTGGGCTAGCGGGAGCAACAGATACGCAGTATTTT
>TRBV14|.|TRBJ1-1|TRBD1
CASSQDFGQGVPEAFF
TGTGCCAGCAGCCAAGACTTCGGACAGGGGGTCCCTGAAGCTTTCTTT